This is a list of T cell receptor beta chains from one sample in a study of T cells after yellow fever vaccination. TCRdb itself ran the 5' RACE reads through MiXCR, one entry per CDR3 protein. The sample lists more than 350,000 distinct CDR3 sequences; 11% were seen once. The sample consisted of PBMCs, taken on the day of the first yellow fever vaccination. Receptor source: a man younger than 30 who received the YFV17D yellow fever vaccine. CDR3s include the opening cysteine and the closing phenylalanine or tryptophan. D genes are given only for firm matches. Part of the rows lack a size; the others show once, few, many or a class for expanded clones.

j_call,clone_size,d_call,v_call,cdr3_nt,cdr3_aa
TRBJ2-5,-,TRBD2,TRBV20-1,TGCAGTGCTCTTCCCCCTAGCGGAAAAGAGACCCAGTACTTC,CSALPPSGKETQYF
TRBJ2-2,few,-,TRBV5-1,TGCGCCAGCAGCTTGGAACGACCCGGGGAGCTGTTTTTT,CASSLERPGELFF
TRBJ2-2,few,-,TRBV12-5,TGTGCTAGTGGAGTTGGGCAGGCCCACACCGGGGAGCTGTTTTTT,CASGVGQAHTGELFF
TRBJ1-6,-,-,TRBV9,TGTGCCAGCAGTCGGGGGGAATCACCCCTCCACTTT,CASSRGESPLHF
TRBJ2-7,-,-,TRBV7-9,TGTGCCAGCAGCATGTTCGCCCAGGGTTCGGGGTGGTACGAGCAGTACTTC,CASSMFAQGSGWYEQYF
TRBJ2-5,many,-,TRBV2,TGTGCCAGCAGTGTGGAGACCCAGTACTTC,CASSVETQYF
TRBJ2-5,few,TRBD2,TRBV7-2,TGTGCCAGCAACCCTAGCGGGGCTTACCAAGAGACCCAGTACTTC,CASNPSGAYQETQYF
TRBJ1-6,few,-,TRBV28,TGTGCCAGCAGCCCTTCACCTAATTCACCCCTCCACTTT,CASSPSPNSPLHF
TRBJ1-2,few,-,TRBV27,TGTGCCAGCAGCGTGTTGGGGGATCATGGCTACACCTTC,CASSVLGDHGYTF
TRBJ2-3,few,-,TRBV6-2/TRBV6-3,TGTGCCAGCAGTTACTCGATGGTCACGGGGGGCGGCACAGATACGCAGTATTTT,CASSYSMVTGGGTDTQYF
TRBJ1-1,many,-,TRBV12-3/TRBV12-4,TGTGCCAGCAGTCCCAGGAACACTGAAGCTTTCTTT,CASSPRNTEAFF
TRBJ2-2,-,-,TRBV27,TGTGCCAGCAGTTTAAGCCTGAACACCGGGGAGCTGTTTTTT,CASSLSLNTGELFF
TRBJ2-3,few,-,TRBV12-3/TRBV12-4,TGTGCCAGCAGTTTCGGGACCACCCTCGATACGCAGTATTTT,CASSFGTTLDTQYF
TRBJ1-4,-,TRBD1,TRBV20-1,TGCAGTGCTAGAAACGGCTTGACAGGGGGAATTGAAAAACTGTTTTTT,CSARNGLTGGIEKLFF
TRBJ1-2,few,-,TRBV11-2,TGTGCCAGCAGCTTAGATGTAGGAGGGGCTAAAGGCTACACCTTC,CASSLDVGGAKGYTF
TRBJ1-4,-,-,TRBV11-2,TGTGCCAGCAGAGCGGGCCCAACTAATGAAAAACTGTTTTTT,CASRAGPTNEKLFF
TRBJ2-3,once,-,TRBV28,TGTGCCAGCAGTTTAACCAGGGGGGCCGATACGCAGTATTTT,CASSLTRGADTQYF
TRBJ2-3,few,TRBD2,TRBV5-1,TGCGCCAGCAGCTGGGGACTAGCGGGGGGCACAGATACGCAGTATTTT,CASSWGLAGGTDTQYF
TRBJ1-6,-,-,TRBV5-4,TGTGCCAGCAGCCTTGGGATCCTCTGGAATTCACCCCTCCACTTT,CASSLGILWNSPLHF
TRBJ2-3,-,-,TRBV29-1,TGCAGCGTTCCGCAGGGACCTCGCACAGATACGCAGTATTTT,CSVPQGPRTDTQYF
TRBJ2-1,-,-,TRBV6-6,TGTGCCAGCAGTCAGATCTGGGGAAATGAGCAGTTCTTC,CASSQIWGNEQFF
TRBJ2-3,few,TRBD2,TRBV5-4,TGTGCCAGCAGTAGCGCTAGCGGGGGCACAGATACGCAGTATTTT,CASSSASGGTDTQYF
TRBJ1-6,many,-,TRBV6-5,TGTGCCAGCATGCAGGGAGGGCTTGATTCACCCCTCCACTTT,CASMQGGLDSPLHF
TRBJ2-2,-,TRBD1,TRBV15,TGTGCCACCAGCCTACAGGGGGCCGGGGAGCTGTTTTTT,CATSLQGAGELFF
TRBJ1-2,-,-,TRBV27,TGTGCCAGCAGTTTACGACCCCAGCGCGGCTACACCTTC,CASSLRPQRGYTF